This is a list of T cell receptor beta chains from one sample in a study of cytomegalovirus exposure and HLA in healthy donors. Some clones are missing from TCRdb's copy, which holds only in-frame ones; the method was immunoSEQ multiplex PCR. Altogether approximately 180,000 clones are present, 77% being singletons, with the ten largest covering approximately 1.3%. The sequencing sample was made of PBMCs. The receptors come from a woman in her twenties or thirties in good health and CMV-seropositive. The CDR3 runs from the conserved cysteine through the conserved F or W. D genes are given only for firm matches. The size field is filled for only some rows; it gives once, few, many or a size class.

j_call: TRBJ1-5
d_call: TRBD1
clone_size: -
v_call: TRBV13
cdr3_aa: CASSVGQLNQPQHF
cdr3_nt: TGTGCCAGCAGCGTGGGACAGCTAAATCAGCCCCAGCATTTT

j_call: TRBJ1-2
d_call: -
clone_size: -
v_call: TRBV5-6
cdr3_aa: CASSSGQLGDGYTF
cdr3_nt: TGTGCCAGCAGCTCCGGACAGCTCGGGGATGGCTACACCTTC

j_call: TRBJ2-2
d_call: TRBD2
clone_size: -
v_call: TRBV11-1
cdr3_aa: CASSPGTTSGSGELFF
cdr3_nt: TGTGCCAGCAGCCCCGGGACTACCTCAGGCTCCGGGGAGCTGTTTTTT

j_call: TRBJ2-2
d_call: TRBD1
clone_size: -
v_call: TRBV7-2
cdr3_aa: CASSLNWGQGASTGELFF
cdr3_nt: TGTGCCAGCAGCTTAAACTGGGGACAGGGGGCGAGCACCGGGGAGCTGTTTTTT

j_call: TRBJ2-7
d_call: TRBD1
clone_size: -
v_call: TRBV29-1
cdr3_aa: CSVGDRGYEQYF
cdr3_nt: TGCAGCGTGGGTGACAGGGGGTACGAGCAGTACTTC

j_call: TRBJ1-2
d_call: TRBD1
clone_size: -
v_call: TRBV11-3
cdr3_aa: CASSLVGTANYGYTF
cdr3_nt: TGTGCCAGCAGCTTAGTCGGGACAGCTAACTATGGCTACACCTTC

j_call: TRBJ2-7
d_call: -
clone_size: -
v_call: TRBV27
cdr3_aa: CASSFYQDSYEQYF
cdr3_nt: TGTGCCAGCAGTTTCTACCAAGACTCCTACGAGCAGTACTTC

j_call: TRBJ2-1
d_call: TRBD2
clone_size: -
v_call: TRBV9
cdr3_aa: CASSETSGADNEQFF
cdr3_nt: TGTGCCAGCAGCGAGACTAGCGGGGCAGACAATGAGCAGTTCTTC

j_call: TRBJ1-1
d_call: -
clone_size: -
v_call: TRBV6-5
cdr3_aa: CASTRGDEAFF
cdr3_nt: TGTGCCAGTACCCGGGGTGATGAAGCTTTCTTT

j_call: TRBJ2-1
d_call: TRBD2
clone_size: -
v_call: TRBV4-3
cdr3_aa: CASSQAGGRYNEQFF
cdr3_nt: TGCGCCAGCAGCCAAGCGGGAGGGCGCTACAATGAGCAGTTCTTC

j_call: TRBJ1-4
d_call: -
clone_size: -
v_call: TRBV28
cdr3_aa: CASSISGAANEKLFF
cdr3_nt: TGTGCCAGCAGTATTTCAGGGGCGGCTAATGAAAAACTGTTTTTT

j_call: TRBJ1-2
d_call: -
clone_size: -
v_call: TRBV27
cdr3_aa: CASSLGWGQGNGYTF
cdr3_nt: TGTGCCAGCAGTTTAGGGTGGGGGCAGGGGAATGGCTACACCTTC

j_call: TRBJ2-3
d_call: TRBD2
clone_size: -
v_call: TRBV19
cdr3_aa: CASRPGLSDTQYF
cdr3_nt: TGTGCCTCCCGCCCGGGACTATCCGATACGCAGTATTTT

j_call: TRBJ1-1
d_call: -
clone_size: -
v_call: TRBV30
cdr3_aa: CAWSPLRTEAFF
cdr3_nt: TGTGCCTGGAGTCCTCTAAGAACTGAAGCTTTCTTT

j_call: TRBJ2-5
d_call: -
clone_size: -
v_call: TRBV30
cdr3_aa: CAWSTGQGGETQYF
cdr3_nt: TGTGCCTGGAGTACCGGACAGGGAGGGGAGACCCAGTACTTC

j_call: TRBJ2-1
d_call: TRBD2
clone_size: few
v_call: TRBV6-5
cdr3_aa: CASRSGTSGYNEQFF
cdr3_nt: TGTGCCAGCAGATCCGGGACTAGCGGCTACAATGAGCAGTTCTTC

j_call: TRBJ2-3
d_call: -
clone_size: -
v_call: TRBV28
cdr3_aa: CASSPGTDTQYF
cdr3_nt: TGTGCCAGCAGTCCAGGCACAGATACGCAGTATTTT

j_call: TRBJ2-5
d_call: -
clone_size: -
v_call: TRBV29-1
cdr3_aa: CSVDFVRETQYF
cdr3_nt: TGCAGCGTTGATTTTGTGCGAGAGACCCAGTACTTC

j_call: TRBJ1-4
d_call: -
clone_size: -
v_call: TRBV7-6
cdr3_aa: CASSLGIADEKLFF
cdr3_nt: TGTGCCAGCAGCTTAGGGATCGCGGATGAAAAACTGTTTTTT

j_call: TRBJ2-5
d_call: -
clone_size: -
v_call: TRBV23-1
cdr3_aa: CASTLTGQETQYF
cdr3_nt: TGCGCCAGCACCTTAACAGGACAAGAGACCCAGTACTTC

j_call: TRBJ2-1
d_call: TRBD2
clone_size: -
v_call: TRBV6-4
cdr3_aa: CASSDSPSGNNEQFF
cdr3_nt: TGTGCCAGCAGTGACTCCCCTAGCGGAAACAATGAGCAGTTCTTC

j_call: TRBJ2-7
d_call: -
clone_size: -
v_call: TRBV5-1
cdr3_aa: CASSDGRRPNGEAYF
cdr3_nt: TGCGCCAGCAGCGACGGGCGGAGGCCAAACGGGGAGGCGTACTTC

j_call: TRBJ1-5
d_call: -
clone_size: -
v_call: TRBV5-1
cdr3_aa: CASSLAGGNQPQHF
cdr3_nt: TGCGCCAGCAGCTTGGCAGGGGGCAATCAGCCCCAGCATTTT

j_call: TRBJ1-1
d_call: TRBD1
clone_size: -
v_call: TRBV11-3
cdr3_aa: CASSSGDSLNTEAFF
cdr3_nt: TGTGCCAGCAGCTCGGGGGACAGTCTGAACACTGAAGCTTTCTTT

j_call: TRBJ2-7
d_call: TRBD2
clone_size: -
v_call: TRBV19
cdr3_aa: CASSVYGLAGLGEQYF
cdr3_nt: TGTGCCAGTAGTGTTTACGGACTAGCGGGACTCGGAGAGCAGTACTTC

j_call: TRBJ2-2
d_call: TRBD1
clone_size: -
v_call: TRBV19
cdr3_aa: CASRTGNTGELFF
cdr3_nt: TGTGCCAGCCGGACAGGGAACACCGGGGAGCTGTTTTTT

j_call: TRBJ1-3
d_call: TRBD1
clone_size: -
v_call: TRBV18
cdr3_aa: CASSAGRQGSGNTIYF
cdr3_nt: TGTGCCAGCTCCGCTGGTAGACAGGGCTCTGGAAACACCATATATTTT

j_call: TRBJ2-7
d_call: -
clone_size: once
v_call: TRBV5-1
cdr3_aa: CASSFQPTESYEQYF
cdr3_nt: TGCGCCAGCAGCTTCCAACCGACTGAGTCCTACGAGCAGTACTTC

j_call: TRBJ2-2
d_call: -
clone_size: few
v_call: TRBV5-6
cdr3_aa: CASSSRGGHGELFF
cdr3_nt: TGTGCCAGCAGCTCTAGGGGGGGGCACGGGGAGCTGTTTTTT

j_call: TRBJ2-4
d_call: -
clone_size: -
v_call: TRBV2
cdr3_aa: CASRAGGAKNIQYF
cdr3_nt: TGTGCCAGCCGAGCCGGGGGAGCCAAAAACATTCAGTACTTC

j_call: TRBJ2-1
d_call: TRBD2
clone_size: -
v_call: TRBV7-2
cdr3_aa: CASTGGSHSSYNEQFF
cdr3_nt: TGTGCCAGCACCGGCGGGAGTCATAGCTCCTACAATGAGCAGTTCTTC

j_call: TRBJ2-7
d_call: -
clone_size: -
v_call: TRBV11-3
cdr3_aa: CASSSSGQGWEQYF
cdr3_nt: -

j_call: TRBJ2-1
d_call: TRBD2
clone_size: -
v_call: TRBV19
cdr3_aa: CASGKLAGAPNEQFF
cdr3_nt: TGTGCCAGTGGTAAACTAGCGGGAGCACCCAATGAGCAGTTCTTC

j_call: TRBJ2-1
d_call: -
clone_size: -
v_call: TRBV5-1
cdr3_aa: CASSLGGAGGYNEQFF
cdr3_nt: TGCGCCAGCAGCTTGGGGGGGGCAGGGGGTTACAATGAGCAGTTCTTC

j_call: TRBJ1-5
d_call: TRBD1
clone_size: -
v_call: TRBV18
cdr3_aa: CASSLGQNNQPQHF
cdr3_nt: TGTGCCAGCTCACTGGGACAGAACAATCAGCCCCAGCATTTT

j_call: TRBJ1-1
d_call: -
clone_size: -
v_call: TRBV7-9
cdr3_aa: CASSLGRPTGTEAFF
cdr3_nt: TGTGCCAGCAGCTTAGGCCGCCCTACGGGCACTGAAGCTTTCTTT

j_call: TRBJ2-7
d_call: -
clone_size: -
v_call: TRBV18
cdr3_aa: CASSPGQSPYEQYF
cdr3_nt: TGTGCCAGCTCACCAGGACAGAGTCCCTACGAGCAGTACTTC

j_call: TRBJ2-7
d_call: -
clone_size: -
v_call: TRBV14
cdr3_aa: CASSQDGGRPYEQYF
cdr3_nt: TGTGCCAGCAGCCAAGACGGGGGGCGCCCCTACGAGCAGTACTTC

j_call: TRBJ2-2
d_call: TRBD2
clone_size: -
v_call: TRBV9
cdr3_aa: CASSLLAGVTGELFF
cdr3_nt: TGTGCCAGCAGCCTTCTAGCGGGAGTGACCGGGGAGCTGTTTTTT

j_call: TRBJ2-7
d_call: TRBD2
clone_size: -
v_call: TRBV18
cdr3_aa: CASSPLAGVVEQYF
cdr3_nt: TGTGCCAGCTCACCACTAGCGGGAGTGGTAGAGCAGTACTTC

j_call: TRBJ2-7
d_call: TRBD1
clone_size: once
v_call: TRBV18
cdr3_aa: CASSPGGQGHEQYF
cdr3_nt: TGTGCCAGCTCACCCGGCGGACAGGGCCACGAGCAGTACTTC

j_call: TRBJ2-5
d_call: TRBD2
clone_size: -
v_call: TRBV19
cdr3_aa: CASSIAGTSGRVGGQETQYF
cdr3_nt: TGTGCCAGTAGTATCGCGGGGACTAGCGGGAGGGTCGGAGGCCAAGAGACCCAGTACTTC

j_call: TRBJ2-2
d_call: TRBD2
clone_size: -
v_call: TRBV5-1
cdr3_aa: CASRVLAGANTGELFF
cdr3_nt: TGCGCCAGCAGGGTTCTAGCGGGAGCGAACACCGGGGAGCTGTTTTTT

j_call: TRBJ2-3
d_call: TRBD2
clone_size: few
v_call: TRBV5-4
cdr3_aa: CASSPRLAGAYSDTQYF
cdr3_nt: TGTGCCAGCAGCCCACGACTAGCGGGAGCATATTCAGATACGCAGTATTTT

j_call: TRBJ2-7
d_call: -
clone_size: -
v_call: TRBV30
cdr3_aa: CAWSVAYEQYF
cdr3_nt: TGTGCCTGGAGTGTAGCGTACGAGCAGTACTTC

j_call: TRBJ2-3
d_call: TRBD2
clone_size: few
v_call: TRBV5-4
cdr3_aa: CASSSPRGAGGPTDTQYF
cdr3_nt: TGTGCCAGCAGCTCGCCCCGGGGGGCGGGAGGACCGACAGATACGCAGTATTTT

j_call: TRBJ2-3
d_call: -
clone_size: once
v_call: TRBV11-1
cdr3_aa: CASSSTGLTDTQYF
cdr3_nt: TGTGCCAGCAGCTCTACAGGGCTCACAGATACGCAGTATTTT

j_call: TRBJ1-4
d_call: -
clone_size: -
v_call: TRBV5-4
cdr3_aa: CASSSGGVNEKLFF
cdr3_nt: TGTGCCAGCAGCTCCGGGGGGGTTAATGAAAAACTGTTTTTT

j_call: TRBJ2-2
d_call: TRBD2
clone_size: -
v_call: TRBV7-3
cdr3_aa: CASSRGGGATGELFF
cdr3_nt: TGTGCCAGCAGCCGGGGGGGAGGTGCCACCGGGGAGCTGTTTTTT

j_call: TRBJ2-1
d_call: TRBD1
clone_size: -
v_call: TRBV7-2
cdr3_aa: CASSQDRGLYNEQFF
cdr3_nt: TGTGCCAGCAGCCAAGACAGGGGACTTTACAATGAGCAGTTCTTC